Following are 9 T cell receptor beta chains from one sample sequenced in a study of cytomegalovirus exposure and HLA in healthy donors. The PCR contained 60 Vbeta and 13 Jbeta primers. Profiled with immunoSEQ multiplex PCR; TCRdb holds only in-frame clones, not every one. The sample lists 130,000 to 150,000 clones; 65% to 90% were seen once. The sample taken for sequencing was PBMCs. All receptors come from a woman in her 30s in good health and CMV-seronegative.

This rearrangement joins TRBV20-1 to TRBJ1-4; D uncertain. This CDR3 is 11 amino acids long. The germline CDR1 and CDR2 sequences are DFQATT and SNEGSKA (reference sequence). The V and J ends lost 5 bases and 8 bases respectively, with 9 bases between them. CDR3 region: CSARLSEKLFF. CDR3 in DNA: TGCAGTGCTCGACTGTCGGAAAAACTGTTTTTT.

This chain joins TRBV11-2 and TRBJ2-5, with 8 nucleotides matching TRBD2. The V and J ends lost 1 base and 5 bases, in that order; junction bases with no gene match: 9. Per the germline V gene, CDR1 is SGHAT and CDR2 is FQNNGV. There are 16 residues in the CDR3. The CDR3 here is CASSLGASGPPETQYF. CDR3 DNA: TGTGCCAGCAGCTTAGGGGCTAGCGGGCCGCCCGAGACCCAGTACTTC.

V is TRBV5-1 and J is TRBJ2-7; TRBD2 agrees at 11 bases. The CDR3 has 16 residues. V lost 4 bases and J lost 6; bases outside the gene matches: 12. The germline CDR1 and CDR2 sequences are SGHRS and YFSETQ. CDR3 sequence reads: CASSRLAGSHWGEQYF. Written as DNA, the CDR3 is TGCGCCAGCAGCCGACTAGCGGGGTCCCACTGGGGCGAGCAGTACTTC.

This chain uses TRBV10-2 with TRBJ1-1; 7 bases are shared with TRBD1. Germline trimming cut 6 bases from V and 0 bases from J; bases unmatched to any gene: 13. CDR1 is WSHSY, CDR2 SAAADI, per germline. The CDR3 is 17 residues long. CDR3 sequence reads: CASRRTGRGVMNTEAFF. CDR3 nucleotide sequence: TGCGCCAGCAGAAGGACAGGTCGGGGAGTTATGAACACTGAAGCTTTCTTT.

This sequence joins TRBV7-2 and TRBJ2-1; no definite D call. This CDR3 spans 12 amino acids. V dropped 5 bases and J dropped 7 bases, with 9 bases sitting between them. The germline gives CDR1 SGHTA, CDR2 FQGNSA. The DNA for the CDR3 is TGTGCCAGCAGCCGGGTAGTGAATGAGCAGTTCTTC. Translation gives CASSRVVNEQFF.

This chain uses TRBV19 with TRBJ2-3; tentatively, D is TRBD2 (6 bases). The CDR3 is made up of 15 amino acids. The ends were cut back, 3 bases at V and 0 bases at J, with 10 bases in the middle. Germline V gives CDR1 LNHDA, CDR2 SQIVND (reference sequence). CDR3 region: CASSMRGPSTDTQYF. CDR3 coding DNA: TGTGCCAGTAGTATGCGGGGTCCTAGCACAGATACGCAGTATTTT.

This rearrangement joins TRBV28 to TRBJ1-2; TRBD1 agrees at 9 bases. The CDR3 is made up of 16 amino acids. Germline CDR1 reads MDHEN; CDR2 reads SYDVKM. The J segment lost 6 bases and the V segment lost 1 base, leaving 9 bases of the junction unmatched. The CDR3 sequence: CASSLSNRGPIDGYTF. The CDR3 DNA reads as TGTGCCAGCAGTTTATCAAACAGGGGGCCCATAGATGGCTACACCTTC.

This clone has a single count. The chain couples TRBV6-6 to TRBJ1-2, with D perhaps matching TRBD1 (5 bases). Germline CDR1 reads MNHNY; CDR2 reads SVGAGI (reference sequence). V was cut by 0 bases and J by 6 bases, with 11 bases left in between. The CDR3 is 14 residues long. The CDR3 region is CASSYSGGGDGYTF. For the CDR3, the DNA is TGTGCCAGCAGTTACTCGGGGGGAGGGGATGGCTACACCTTC.

This clone has a handful of counts. This chain uses TRBV27 with TRBJ2-6; TRBD1 might be the D (5 bases). Trimming removed 0 bases from V and 1 base from J, with 7 bases in between. Germline V gives CDR1 MNHEY, CDR2 SMNVEV (reference sequence). This CDR3 comprises 16 residues. CDR3 residues: CASSLSYRSGANVLTF. CDR3 coding DNA: TGTGCCAGCAGTTTATCGTACAGGTCTGGGGCCAACGTCCTGACTTTC.